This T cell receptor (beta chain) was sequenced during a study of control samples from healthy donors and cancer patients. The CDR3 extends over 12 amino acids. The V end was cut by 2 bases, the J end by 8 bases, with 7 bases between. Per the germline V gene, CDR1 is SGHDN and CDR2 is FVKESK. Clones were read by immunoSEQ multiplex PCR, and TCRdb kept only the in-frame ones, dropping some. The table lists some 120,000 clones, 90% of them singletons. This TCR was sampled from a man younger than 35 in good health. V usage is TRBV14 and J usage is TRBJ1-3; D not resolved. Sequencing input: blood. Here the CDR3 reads CASSQNGDTIYF. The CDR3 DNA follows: TGTGCCAGCAGCCAAAACGGGGACACCATATATTTT.